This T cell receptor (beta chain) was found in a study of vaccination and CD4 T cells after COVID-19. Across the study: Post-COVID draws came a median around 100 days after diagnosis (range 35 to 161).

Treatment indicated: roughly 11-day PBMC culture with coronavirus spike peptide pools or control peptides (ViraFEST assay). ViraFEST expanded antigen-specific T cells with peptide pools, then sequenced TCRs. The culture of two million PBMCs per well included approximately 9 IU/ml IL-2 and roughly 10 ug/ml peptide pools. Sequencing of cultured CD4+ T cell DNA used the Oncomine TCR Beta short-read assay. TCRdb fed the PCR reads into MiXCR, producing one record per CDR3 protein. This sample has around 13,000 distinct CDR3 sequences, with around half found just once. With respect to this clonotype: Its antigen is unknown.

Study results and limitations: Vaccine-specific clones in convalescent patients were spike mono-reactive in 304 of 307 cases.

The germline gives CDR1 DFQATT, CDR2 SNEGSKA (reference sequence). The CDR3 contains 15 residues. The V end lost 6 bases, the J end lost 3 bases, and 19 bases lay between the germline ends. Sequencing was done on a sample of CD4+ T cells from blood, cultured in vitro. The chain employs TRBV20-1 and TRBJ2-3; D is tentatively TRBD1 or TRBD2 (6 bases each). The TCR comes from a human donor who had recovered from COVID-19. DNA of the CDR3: TGCAGTGCAGACCGTAGGCAGGGGAGGACAGATACGCAGTATTTT. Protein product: CSADRRQGRTDTQYF.